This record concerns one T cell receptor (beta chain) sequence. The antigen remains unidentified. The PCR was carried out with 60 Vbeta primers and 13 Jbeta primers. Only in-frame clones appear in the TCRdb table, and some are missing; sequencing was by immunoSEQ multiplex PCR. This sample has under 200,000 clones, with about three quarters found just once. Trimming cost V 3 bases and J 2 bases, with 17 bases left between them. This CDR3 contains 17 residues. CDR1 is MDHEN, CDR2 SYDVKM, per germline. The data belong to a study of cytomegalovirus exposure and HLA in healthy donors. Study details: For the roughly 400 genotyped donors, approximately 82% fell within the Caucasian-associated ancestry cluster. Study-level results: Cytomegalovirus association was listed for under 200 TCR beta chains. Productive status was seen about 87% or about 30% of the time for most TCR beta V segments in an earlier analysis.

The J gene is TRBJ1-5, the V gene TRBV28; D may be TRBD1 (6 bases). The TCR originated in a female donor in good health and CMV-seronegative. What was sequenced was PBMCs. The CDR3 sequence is CASSFNPGAMGNQPQHF. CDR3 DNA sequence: TGTGCCAGCAGTTTCAATCCAGGGGCGATGGGCAATCAGCCCCAGCATTTT.